This TCR beta chain was profiled in a study of cytomegalovirus exposure and HLA in healthy donors. Amplification used 60 Vbeta primers and 13 Jbeta primers. TCRdb's table, derived via immunoSEQ multiplex PCR, lists solely in-frame clones and lacks some. The data show about 87,000 clones, over 70% seen once. This clone was seen a handful of times. Antigen unknown. Overall study findings and caveats: Presence/absence analyses assumed roughly uniform sequencing depth across donors, which may not hold. A later analysis showed TCR association rates differing by HLA locus, peaking at DRB1 and lowest at HLA-C. As immune exposure information, only CMV serostatus was available. Later on, an analysis tied 15,000 to 20,000 TCR beta sequences to HLA alleles at 0.05 false discovery rate.

Deletions cut 7 bases from V and 3 bases from J, with 12 bases between. Germline V gene data show CDR1 as MNHEY and CDR2 as SVGAGI. The CDR3 runs 13 residues. The chain carries TRBV6-5 and TRBJ1-1; D remains unclear. The sequence was obtained from a man aged 25 to 40 in good health and CMV-seropositive. Sequencing was carried out using PBMCs. The CDR3 bases are TGTGCCAGCACCTCGGGAGGGTACACTGAAGCTTTCTTT. Residues: CASTSGGYTEAFF.